This T cell receptor (beta chain) was recovered during a study of CD8+CD57+ T cells in acquired aplastic anemia. Background on the study: Roughly 3.2 ug was the average amount of DNA from sorted CD4+ and CD8+ cells.

The CDR3 runs 15 residues. Germline CDR1 reads MGHDK; CDR2 reads SYGVNS. The junction had 8 bases not matched to a gene; V was cut back by 4 bases and J by 6 bases. It was genomic DNA that served as the template for profiling TCR beta VDJ and CDR3. In TCRdb, the reads were re-called with MiXCR into one record per CDR3 protein. The sample has some 150,000 distinct CDR3 sequences; 41% are singletons. The TCR sequence derives from a human donor in good health, serving as a control. This rearrangement joins TRBV25-1 to TRBJ1-4; 7 bases match TRBD1. Sequencing used sorted CD4+, CD8+, or CD8+CD57+ T cells (not recorded which) from PBMCs. The CDR3 is CASSALQGRDEKLFF. The CDR3 region has the DNA TGTGCCAGCAGTGCGTTACAGGGGAGGGATGAAAAACTGTTTTTT. Full variable domain (missing parts from reference TRBV25-1 and TRBJ1-4): EADIYQTPRYLVIGTGKKITLECSQTMGHDKMYWYQQDPGMELHLIHYSYGVNSTEKGDLSSESTVSRIRTEHFPLTLESARPSHTSQYLCASSALQGRDEKLFFGSGTQLSVL.